A selection of T cell receptor beta chains follows, all from one sample in a study of shared clonotypes between healthy human individuals. Sequencing was performed with immunoSEQ multiplex PCR; in TCRdb, only in-frame clones are kept and a portion is missing. The table records roughly 2,500,000 clones, 93% of them present only once. Sequencing used naive CD4+ T cells from PBMCs. The receptors shown here come from a man aged 18 to 29 in good health. Some clones in this sample may be carry-over from other donors' samples. The CDR3 runs from the conserved cysteine through the conserved F or W. Each record gives: V gene, clone size, J gene, D gene, CDR3 protein, CDR3 DNA. A D gene is named only where the DNA matches it firmly. Only part of the rows carry a size: once, few, many, or a class if the clone is expanded.

TRBV11-3	-	TRBJ2-2	-	CASSLLLWAADPGELFF	TGTGCCAGCAGCTTACTTCTCTGGGCGGCGGATCCCGGGGAGCTGTTTTTT
TRBV30	-	TRBJ2-2	TRBD2	CAWDGPSGITGELFF	TGTGCCTGGGACGGCCCTAGCGGGATAACCGGGGAGCTGTTTTTT
TRBV19	-	TRBJ2-2	TRBD2	CASSTKGLANGELFF	TGTGCCAGTAGCACGAAGGGACTAGCGAACGGGGAGCTGTTTTTT
TRBV5-4	once	TRBJ2-3	TRBD2	CASSLGSGSADTQYF	TGTGCCAGCAGCTTGGGTAGCGGGAGTGCAGATACGCAGTATTTT
TRBV29-1	-	TRBJ2-3	TRBD1	CSVDGQGARRTDTQYF	TGCAGCGTGGACGGACAGGGGGCCCGGCGCACAGATACGCAGTATTTT
TRBV15	-	TRBJ2-3	TRBD2	CATSSLGTSGRTDTQYF	TGTGCCACCAGCAGTCTAGGGACTAGCGGGAGAACAGATACGCAGTATTTT
TRBV18	-	TRBJ2-1	-	CASSLRRDRYNEQFF	TGTGCCAGCTCACTCCGGCGGGACCGATACAATGAGCAGTTCTTC
TRBV2	-	TRBJ2-5	TRBD1	CASSDRGGTQYF	TGTGCCAGCAGCGACAGGGGGGGGACCCAGTACTTC
TRBV28	-	TRBJ1-4	-	CASSYQLREKLFF	TGTGCCAGCAGTTACCAGTTGCGGGAAAAACTGTTTTTT
TRBV5-1	-	TRBJ2-7	-	CASSPSPGGRGEQYF	TGCGCCAGCAGCCCCTCTCCTGGAGGTCGAGGCGAGCAGTACTTC
TRBV5-1	-	TRBJ2-2	TRBD2	CASSPIAGDNTGELFF	TGCGCCAGCAGCCCGATCGCGGGGGATAACACCGGGGAGCTGTTTTTT
TRBV5-8	-	TRBJ1-1	-	CASSTDGNTEAFF	TGTGCCAGCAGCACAGACGGGAACACTGAAGCTTTCTTT
TRBV28	-	TRBJ2-1	TRBD2	CASTTSGVRNEQFF	TGTGCCAGCACGACTAGCGGAGTGAGAAATGAGCAGTTCTTC
TRBV6-1	-	TRBJ2-1	TRBD1	CASTSVGQGYNEQFF	TGTGCCAGCACCTCCGTTGGACAGGGCTACAATGAGCAGTTCTTC
TRBV5-1	-	TRBJ2-5	-	CASSLGQVQETQYF	TGCGCCAGCAGCTTAGGGCAAGTGCAAGAGACCCAGTACTTC
TRBV19	-	TRBJ2-1	TRBD2	CASATVRRLAGVGEQFF	TGTGCCAGTGCCACCGTTAGACGACTAGCGGGAGTCGGCGAGCAGTTCTTC
TRBV28	-	TRBJ1-2	-	CASSLTASPYGYTF	TGTGCCAGCAGTTTGACAGCATCCCCCTATGGCTACACCTTC
TRBV30	-	TRBJ1-2	-	CAWSVAGVGYTF	TGTGCCTGGAGTGTAGCAGGGGTGGGCTACACCTTC
TRBV18	-	TRBJ1-5	-	CASSPSLDQPQHF	TGTGCCAGCTCCCCGAGTCTGGATCAGCCCCAGCATTTT
TRBV4-2	-	TRBJ1-4	-	CASSQDLGQIYEKLFF	TGTGCCAGCAGCCAAGATCTAGGACAGATATATGAAAAACTGTTTTTT
TRBV5-1	-	TRBJ2-5	-	CASSISGEETQYF	TGCGCCAGCAGCATCTCAGGGGAGGAGACCCAGTACTTC
TRBV5-1	-	TRBJ2-3	TRBD2	CASKGNPRRAGVDTQYF	TGCGCCAGCAAGGGGAATCCCCGGAGAGCGGGGGTCGATACGCAGTATTTT
TRBV5-1	-	TRBJ2-1	-	CASSKDTYNEQFF	TGCGCCAGCAGTAAAGACACTTACAATGAGCAGTTCTTC
TRBV6-5	-	TRBJ2-6	-	CASSYFQGGANVLTF	TGTGCCAGCAGTTACTTTCAGGGTGGGGCCAACGTCCTGACTTTC
TRBV9	-	TRBJ2-1	TRBD2	CASSVSSGSSYNEQFF	TGTGCCAGCAGCGTATCGAGCGGGAGCTCCTACAATGAGCAGTTCTTC
TRBV5-1	-	TRBJ2-7	TRBD2	CASSLGGLAGEGQYF	TGCGCCAGCAGCTTGGGGGGACTAGCGGGAGAGGGGCAGTACTTC
TRBV29-1	-	TRBJ1-2	TRBD1	CSAGVTGVGYTF	TGCAGCGCTGGCGTAACAGGGGTAGGCTACACCTTC
TRBV5-1	-	TRBJ2-5	TRBD2	CASSFSPSGQETQYF	TGCGCCAGCAGCTTTTCCCCTAGCGGACAAGAGACCCAGTACTTC
TRBV5-1	-	TRBJ1-1	-	CASSLEYSGGEAFF	TGCGCCAGCAGCTTGGAATATTCGGGGGGTGAAGCTTTCTTT
TRBV5-1	-	TRBJ2-1	TRBD2	CASSPDPSGNNEQFF	TGCGCCAGCAGCCCTGACCCCAGCGGGAACAATGAGCAGTTCTTC
TRBV7-6	-	TRBJ2-1	-	CASSPRSPPSYNEQFF	TGTGCCAGCAGCCCCCGCAGCCCACCCTCCTACAATGAGCAGTTCTTC
TRBV20-1	-	TRBJ2-5	-	CSARVMETQYF	TGCAGTGCTAGAGTGATGGAGACCCAGTACTTC
TRBV21-1	-	TRBJ1-5	-	CASKTEGAPCNQPQHF	TGTGCCAGCAAAACTGAGGGGGCGCCGTGCAATCAGCCCCAGCATTTT
TRBV5-1	-	TRBJ1-6	TRBD1	CASSLEGTGTRRALHF	TGCGCCAGCAGCTTGGAAGGGACAGGGACCAGGAGGGCCCTCCACTTT
TRBV27	-	TRBJ1-6	-	CASSLVVGGPLHF	TGTGCCAGCAGTTTAGTGGTAGGAGGACCCCTCCACTTT
TRBV30	-	TRBJ2-3	-	CAWSALVGTDTQYF	TGTGCCTGGAGCGCCCTAGTGGGCACAGATACGCAGTATTTT
TRBV28	once	TRBJ2-7	-	CASSTWGANPSYEQYF	TGTGCCAGCAGTACCTGGGGTGCGAATCCCTCCTACGAGCAGTACTTC
TRBV9	-	TRBJ1-5	-	CASSPRGEGQPQHF	TGTGCCAGCAGCCCTCGGGGGGAGGGTCAGCCCCAGCATTTT
TRBV28	-	TRBJ1-2	TRBD1	CASTEQGVRGYTF	TGTGCCAGCACCGAACAGGGGGTTCGGGGCTACACCTTC
TRBV10-3	-	TRBJ2-7	-	CATVAGPTYEQYF	TGTGCCACCGTCGCAGGGCCGACCTACGAGCAGTACTTC
TRBV4-1	once	TRBJ2-1	-	CASSQLGTIYNEQFF	TGCGCCAGCAGCCAACTGGGGACCATCTACAATGAGCAGTTCTTC
TRBV5-1	-	TRBJ2-1	TRBD2	CASSLVSSGGHDYSYNEQFF	TGCGCCAGCAGCTTGGTGTCTAGCGGGGGACATGATTACTCCTACAATGAGCAGTTCTTC
TRBV28	-	TRBJ1-4	TRBD1	CASISGQGDEKLFF	TGTGCCAGCATCTCGGGCCAGGGGGATGAAAAACTGTTTTTT
TRBV28	-	TRBJ1-2	-	CASNPGIGDYGYTF	TGTGCCAGCAATCCCGGGATTGGGGACTATGGCTACACCTTC
TRBV20-1	-	TRBJ2-7	-	CSAADGGEQYF	TGCAGTGCTGCCGACGGTGGCGAGCAGTACTTC
TRBV6-5	-	TRBJ2-5	-	CASRDRVTQYF	TGTGCCAGCAGGGATAGGGTGACCCAGTACTTC
TRBV5-1	once	TRBJ1-1	-	CASSTDSLNTEAFF	TGCGCCAGCAGTACCGACAGTTTGAACACTGAAGCTTTCTTT
TRBV11-1	-	TRBJ2-7	-	CASSLDTALGTYEQYF	TGTGCCAGCAGCTTAGACACAGCCCTTGGCACCTACGAGCAGTACTTC
TRBV25-1	-	TRBJ2-4	-	CASSQQGGSIQYF	TGTGCCAGCAGTCAACAGGGAGGGTCCATTCAGTACTTC
TRBV28	-	TRBJ2-7	-	CASSLWQGGRGFFEQYF	TGTGCCAGCAGTTTGTGGCAGGGAGGTCGCGGGTTCTTCGAGCAGTACTTC